This T cell receptor beta chain was found in a study of OX40 agonist ivuxolimab in advanced cancers. Looking at the study overall: Ivuxolimab was a fully human IgG2 agonistic monoclonal antibody targeting the costimulatory receptor OX40 (CD134). Patients were allowed to have had prior anti-PD-1, anti-PD-L1 or anti-CTLA-4 therapy, and less than 45% of the dose-escalation patients had previously received checkpoint inhibitors. The monotherapy dose-escalation portion (N = 52 patients) of the phase I ivuxolimab trial is reported in the paper. Among the approximately 50 dose-escalation patients, about 20 had hepatocellular carcinoma, around 15 melanoma, 9 renal cell carcinoma and 9 head and neck cancer. The point of sequencing TCRbeta in the periphery was to test whether ivuxolimab changed TCR sequence diversity and drove clonal T-cell expansion. Intravenous ivuxolimab was administered to patients every 2 weeks at six dose levels: 0.01, 0.1, 0.3, 1.5, 3 and 10 mg/kg. Partial responses were achieved by three dose-escalation patients, of whom one had hepatocellular carcinoma and two had cutaneous melanoma. In the dose-escalation cohort, more than 75% of patients were male, and the mean age was approximately 60 years, with a range of about 23 to 90.

Genomic DNA was extracted from sorted cells for sequencing of the TCRbeta CDR3 region. The immunoSEQ Assay was used to sequence the TCRbeta CDR3 regions. TCRdb took this table from immuneACCESS and kept in-frame rearrangements with V and J called. Such tables lack part of the clones; where checked against another copy, unresolved V genes explain under half of the gap, and the rest is unexplained. A total of tens of thousands of clones appear in this sample, almost 85% of them only once. The ten most abundant clones make up 3.5% to 5.5% of the sample. CDR1 SGHKS and CDR2 YYEKEE were looked up in the germline V gene (reference sequence). V drops 0 bases and J drops 1 base, leaving 8 bases in between. The CDR3 runs 15 amino acids, cysteine and phenylalanine included. The sequence is cut down to CDR3 DNA, 45 bases in frame from base 1. Patients with autoimmune disease history or receiving systemic immunosuppression were excluded from the trial. Peripheral blood for TCR sequencing was collected from all dose cohorts at baseline, on cycle 4 day 1, and on cycle 7 day 1. The samples were drawn from a first-in-human, open-label, multicenter phase I dose-escalation trial of ivuxolimab. Adults with locally advanced or metastatic melanoma, renal cell carcinoma, hepatocellular carcinoma or head and neck squamous cell carcinoma were enrolled in the trial. CD4+ and CD8+ T cells were sorted separately from peripheral blood before TCR sequencing.

A note on this clone: Its antigen is still unknown. No much larger clone is present one base from it, and per-base qualities are unavailable.

General study outcomes and caveats: The antigen specificity of the peripheral T cells that underwent clonal expansion was not determined. Clonal expansion of both CD4+ and CD8+ blood T cells was observed from baseline to week 6 at doses 0.1 to 3.0 mg/kg. After ivuxolimab, expanded clones were on average more numerous among CD8+ T cells than among CD4+ T cells. Low levels of normalized T-cell clonal expansion were also seen in some patients who did not respond. Partial responders in the 0.1-3.0 mg/kg groups had among the lowest normalized peripheral clonal expansion, especially among CD8+ T cells.

Sequenced material: CD4+ or CD8+ T cells sorted from blood, taken in a trial of the OX40 agonist ivuxolimab. This TCR was sampled from an adult with an advanced solid tumor such as melanoma, head and neck, liver or kidney cancer. The sequence joins TRBV5-5 to TRBJ1-3; the D gene is perhaps TRBD1, from 6 matching bases. The CDR3 protein: CASSLVQGSGNTIYF. The nucleotide sequence is given as TGTGCCAGCAGCTTGGTACAGGGATCTGGAAACACCATATATTTT.